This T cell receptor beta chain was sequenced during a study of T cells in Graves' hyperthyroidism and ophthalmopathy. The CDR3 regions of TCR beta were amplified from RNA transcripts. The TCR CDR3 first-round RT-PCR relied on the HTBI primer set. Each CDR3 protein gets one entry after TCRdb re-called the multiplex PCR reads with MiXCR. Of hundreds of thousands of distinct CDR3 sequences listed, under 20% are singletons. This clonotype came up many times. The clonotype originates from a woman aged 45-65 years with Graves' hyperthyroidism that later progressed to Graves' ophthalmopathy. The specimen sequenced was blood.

This CDR3 is CASSWASREQYF. CDR3 DNA sequence: TGTGCCAGCAGCTGGGCGTCTCGGGAGCAGTACTTC. The rearrangement joins TRBV2 to TRBJ2-7; D gene uncertain. This CDR3 region has 12 residues. CDR1 and CDR2 from the germline V gene are SNHLY and FYNNEI. Trimming stripped 6 bases from V and 7 bases from J, with 13 bases between.